The following is a T cell receptor (beta chain) sequence with its context. The CDR3 extends over 14 amino acids. Germline values: CDR1 MDHEN, CDR2 SYDVKM. V was cut by 5 bases and J by 5 bases, with 14 bases left in between. These data belong to a study of shared clonotypes between healthy human individuals. Repertoires were generated with immunoSEQ multiplex PCR, while TCRdb's copy carries only in-frame clones and drops some. The sample has about 330,000 clones, around 90% seen once; the top ten hold 15% to 20%. The sample consisted of memory CD8+ T cells sorted from blood. Subset denoted: CD45RO+ cells pooled with CCR7-negative TemRA cells. The TCR sequence derives from a man aged 18-30 years in good health. V gene TRBV28 combines with J gene TRBJ2-3; D may be TRBD2 (7 bases). In DNA form, the CDR3 reads TGTGCCAGCAGTCCCTGGGGGGGCCGAGATACGCAGTATTTT. Translated: CASSPWGGRDTQYF.